This T cell receptor (beta chain) was found in a study of cytotoxic CD8 clonotypes in ibrutinib-treated CLL (dated by TCRdb to the early 2020s). Describing the broader study: In this cohort, about 15 patients were treatment-naive and 11 to 12 were relapsed/refractory, while some 18 had unmutated IGHV. Partial responses were observed in roughly 24 patients and complete responses in 2; after a median follow-up of about 69 months, remission was maintained in 14 patients and progression was observed in approximately 12. Response samples were obtained after a median of approximately eleven months of treatment, with a range of about 6 to 40 months. On average, each sample had approximately 260,000 productive templates and more than 75,000 productive rearrangements. Of the 90 or so participants in the trial, about 25 had longitudinal samples available. Cryopreserved peripheral blood mononuclear cells were obtained before treatment, at response, and at either sustained remission or disease progression. Every remission and progressive disease sample was obtained while ibrutinib was still being received by the patients.

The time point label here, explained by the study, means: about twelve months on ibrutinib. For TCR beta library preparation, 1.5 to 2 micrograms of genomic DNA was extracted from cryopreserved PBMCs. High-throughput TCR beta sequencing was performed on longitudinal blood samples from CLL patients receiving ibrutinib monotherapy. The patients were enrolled in a single-center, open-label phase 2 trial of ibrutinib monotherapy. A MiSeq instrument was used for deep resolution sequencing, which targeted depths ranging from 1 in 1 million up to 1 in 200,000 T cells, with coverage averaging 10x for each clonotype. The immunoSEQ hsTCRB Kit was used to generate TCR beta libraries. From the authors' description of their analysis: The data were analyzed with ImmunoSEQ Analyzer and ImmunoSEQ Data Assistant, and V, D and J gene assignments followed IMGT definitions. Clonality, which ranges from 0 to 1, was calculated by subtracting the normalized Shannon entropy of productive rearrangement frequencies from one. Public clonotype analysis was restricted to overrepresented clonotypes comprising at least 0.05% of each patient's repertoire. Some 13 age-matched healthy donor repertoires from immuneACCESS served as clonality controls. Sourced from immuneACCESS, this table was stored by TCRdb with only in-frame sequences that have V and J called. A share of the clones is absent; for the studies checked, an unresolved V gene accounts for under half, and the remainder has no known explanation. The V and J calls and the clone size are those of that table, but D and trimming were determined from the DNA. Across this sample there are 200,000 to 250,000 clones, with roughly 73% seen only once. The ten largest clones represent roughly 11% of the sample.

Broader findings and caveats from the paper: Public clonotypes were rare and either shrank or stayed stable during treatment, and the rise in clonality at ibrutinib response reflected expansion of private clonotypes. Clonality increased at ibrutinib response, stayed stable in sustained remission, and fell back toward baseline at progression. Sampling times were not matched between sustained-remission and progressing patients, and lymph node repertoires were not studied. At baseline, clonality was higher than in age-matched healthy donors and showed a strong correlation with circulating CD8+ T-cell counts.

Trimming takes 0 bases from V and 0 bases from J, and the germline ends sit 4 bases apart. The germline V gene provides CDR1 SGHRS and CDR2 YFSETQ. The CDR3 goes from the cysteine to the phenylalanine over 14 residues. This entry keeps only the CDR3 DNA: 42 bases, framed from base 1. Comment on this clone: The antigen this receptor binds is unknown. Per-nucleotide qualities are absent, and no much larger clonotype sits a single base away.

The source is a human donor with chronic lymphocytic leukemia. The chain couples TRBV5-1 to TRBJ1-5, with no confidently assigned D gene. Sequences were derived from PBMCs, sampled after 12 months of ibrutinib treatment. Here the CDR3 is given as CASSLGNSNQPQHF. The nucleotide sequence reads TGCGCCAGCAGCTTGGGGAATAGCAATCAGCCCCAGCATTTT.